This T cell receptor (beta chain) was captured in a study of cytomegalovirus exposure and HLA in healthy donors. This PCR relied on a set of 60 Vbeta primers and 13 Jbeta primers. TCRdb's table, derived via immunoSEQ multiplex PCR, lists solely in-frame clones and lacks some. Among roughly 120,000 clones listed, roughly 82% were seen once. CDR3 length: 15 amino acids. Germline-derived CDR1 and CDR2 are SGHKS and YYEKEE (reference sequence). V shed 2 bases, J shed 8 bases, and the junction held 10 bases outside the gene matches. V and J are TRBV5-5 and TRBJ2-1; TRBD1 agrees at 7 bases. This clonotype was sampled from a male donor in good health and CMV-seropositive. The sequenced sample consisted of PBMCs. CDR3 residues: CASSLTPDRVDEQFF. The CDR3 DNA is TGTGCCAGCAGCTTAACCCCTGACAGGGTGGATGAGCAGTTCTTC.